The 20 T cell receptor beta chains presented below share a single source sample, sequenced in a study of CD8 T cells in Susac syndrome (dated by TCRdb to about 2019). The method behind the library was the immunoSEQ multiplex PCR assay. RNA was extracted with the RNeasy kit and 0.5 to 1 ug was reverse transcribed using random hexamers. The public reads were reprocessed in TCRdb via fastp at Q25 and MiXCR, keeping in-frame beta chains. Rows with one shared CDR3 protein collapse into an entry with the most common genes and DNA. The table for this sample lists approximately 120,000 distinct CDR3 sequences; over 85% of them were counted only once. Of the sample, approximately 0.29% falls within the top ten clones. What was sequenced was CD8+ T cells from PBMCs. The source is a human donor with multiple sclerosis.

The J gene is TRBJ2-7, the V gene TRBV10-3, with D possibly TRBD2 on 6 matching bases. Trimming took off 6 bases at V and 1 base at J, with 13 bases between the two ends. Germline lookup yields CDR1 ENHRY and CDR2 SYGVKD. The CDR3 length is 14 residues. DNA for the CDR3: TGTGCCATCAGCCCCGTGGGAGGTTCCTACGAGCAGTACGTC. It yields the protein CAISPVGGSYEQYV.

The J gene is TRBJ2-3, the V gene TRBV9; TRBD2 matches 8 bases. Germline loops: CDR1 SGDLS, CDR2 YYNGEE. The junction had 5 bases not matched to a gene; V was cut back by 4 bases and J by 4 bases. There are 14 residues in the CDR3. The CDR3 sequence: CASSYRTSSDTQYF. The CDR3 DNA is TGTGCCAGCAGCTACCGGACTAGCTCAGATACGCAGTATTTT.

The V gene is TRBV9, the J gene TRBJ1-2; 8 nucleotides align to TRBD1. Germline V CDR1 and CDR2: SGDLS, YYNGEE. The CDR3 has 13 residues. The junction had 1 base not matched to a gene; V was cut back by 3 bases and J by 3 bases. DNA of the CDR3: TGTGCCAGCAGCGGGGACAGGTACTATGGCTACACCTTC. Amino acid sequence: CASSGDRYYGYTF.

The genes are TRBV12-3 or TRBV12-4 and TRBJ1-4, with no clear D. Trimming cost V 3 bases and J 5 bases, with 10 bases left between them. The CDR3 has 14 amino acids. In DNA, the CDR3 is TGTGCCAGCAGTTTCAGTCAGAGAAATGAAAAACTGTTTTTT. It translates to CASSFSQRNEKLFF.

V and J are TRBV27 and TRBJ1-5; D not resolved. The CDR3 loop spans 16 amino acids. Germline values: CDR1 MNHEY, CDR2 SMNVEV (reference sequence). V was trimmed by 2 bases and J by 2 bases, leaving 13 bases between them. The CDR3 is CASSLAARSGNQPQHF. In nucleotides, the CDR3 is TGTGCCAGCAGTTTAGCGGCGCGGTCGGGCAATCAGCCCCAGCATTTT.

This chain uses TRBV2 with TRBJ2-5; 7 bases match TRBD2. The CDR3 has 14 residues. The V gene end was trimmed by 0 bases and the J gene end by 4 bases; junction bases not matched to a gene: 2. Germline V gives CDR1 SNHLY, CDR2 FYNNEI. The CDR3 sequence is CASSEAAGAETQYF. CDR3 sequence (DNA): TGTGCCAGCAGTGAAGCGGCGGGAGCAGAGACCCAGTACTTC.

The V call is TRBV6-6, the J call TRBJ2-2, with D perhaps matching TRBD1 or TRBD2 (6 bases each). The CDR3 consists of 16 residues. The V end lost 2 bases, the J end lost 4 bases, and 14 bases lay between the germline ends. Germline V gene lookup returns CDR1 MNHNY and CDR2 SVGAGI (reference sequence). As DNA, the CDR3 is TGTGCCAGCAGTTACGCCGGGGGCGCCAGCACCGGGGAGCTGTTTTTT. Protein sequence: CASSYAGGASTGELFF.

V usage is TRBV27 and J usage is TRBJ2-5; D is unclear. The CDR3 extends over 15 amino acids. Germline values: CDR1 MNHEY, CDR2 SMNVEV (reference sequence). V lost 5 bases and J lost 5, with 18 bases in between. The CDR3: CASSPRAPPRETQYF. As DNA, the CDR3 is TGTGCCAGCAGTCCCCGCGCCCCGCCGCGGGAGACCCAGTACTTC.

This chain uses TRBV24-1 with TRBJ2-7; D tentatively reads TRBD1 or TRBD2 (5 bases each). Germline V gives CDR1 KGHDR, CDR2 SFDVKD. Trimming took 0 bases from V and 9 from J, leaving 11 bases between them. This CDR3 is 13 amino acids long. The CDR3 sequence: CATSDLRPGRQYF. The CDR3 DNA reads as TGTGCCACCAGTGATTTGCGTCCGGGGCGGCAGTACTTC.

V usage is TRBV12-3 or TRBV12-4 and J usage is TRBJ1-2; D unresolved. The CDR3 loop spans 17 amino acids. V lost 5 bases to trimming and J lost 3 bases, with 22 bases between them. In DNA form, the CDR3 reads TGTGCCAGCAGTCCCCAGTCGGGCAGACCCCCCTACTATGGCTACACCTTC. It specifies CASSPQSGRPPYYGYTF.

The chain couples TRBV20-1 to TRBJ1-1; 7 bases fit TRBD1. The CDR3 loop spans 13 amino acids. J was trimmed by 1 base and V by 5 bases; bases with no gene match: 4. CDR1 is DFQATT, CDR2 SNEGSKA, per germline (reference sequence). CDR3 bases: TGCAGTGCTTTGGACAGGCCGAACACTGAAGCTTTCTTT. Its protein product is CSALDRPNTEAFF.

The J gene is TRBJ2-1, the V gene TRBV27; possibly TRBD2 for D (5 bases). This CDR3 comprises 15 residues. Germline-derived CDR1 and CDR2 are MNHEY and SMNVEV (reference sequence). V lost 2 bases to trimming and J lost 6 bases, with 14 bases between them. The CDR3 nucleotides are TGTGCCAGCAGTTTAGGTCTAGCAGGAATCAATGAGCAGTTCTTC. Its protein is CASSLGLAGINEQFF.

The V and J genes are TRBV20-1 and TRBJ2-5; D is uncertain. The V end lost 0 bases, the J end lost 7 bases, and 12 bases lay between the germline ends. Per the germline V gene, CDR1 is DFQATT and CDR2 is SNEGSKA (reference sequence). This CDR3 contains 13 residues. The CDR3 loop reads CSARDPAVATQYF. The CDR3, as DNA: TGCAGTGCTAGAGATCCCGCGGTGGCGACCCAGTACTTC.

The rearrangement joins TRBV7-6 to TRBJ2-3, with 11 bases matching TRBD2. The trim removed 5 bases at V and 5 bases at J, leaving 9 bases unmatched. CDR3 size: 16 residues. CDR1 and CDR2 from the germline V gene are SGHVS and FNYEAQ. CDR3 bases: TGTGCCAGCAGCGCTCGGACTAGCGGGTGGGAAGATACGCAGTATTTT. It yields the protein CASSARTSGWEDTQYF.

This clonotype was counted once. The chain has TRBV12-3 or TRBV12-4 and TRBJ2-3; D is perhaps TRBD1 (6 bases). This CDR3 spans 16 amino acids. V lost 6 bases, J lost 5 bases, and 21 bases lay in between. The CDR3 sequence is CASRGSGGGRIDTQYF. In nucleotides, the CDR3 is TGTGCCAGCAGGGGGAGTGGGGGCGGAAGAATAGATACGCAGTATTTT.

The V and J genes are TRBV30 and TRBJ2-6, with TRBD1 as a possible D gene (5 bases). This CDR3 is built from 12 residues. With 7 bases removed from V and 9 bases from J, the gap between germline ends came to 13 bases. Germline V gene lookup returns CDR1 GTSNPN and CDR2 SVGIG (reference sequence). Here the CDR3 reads CAYSAGLNVLTF. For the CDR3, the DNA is TGTGCCTACTCAGCAGGGCTCAACGTCCTGACTTTC.

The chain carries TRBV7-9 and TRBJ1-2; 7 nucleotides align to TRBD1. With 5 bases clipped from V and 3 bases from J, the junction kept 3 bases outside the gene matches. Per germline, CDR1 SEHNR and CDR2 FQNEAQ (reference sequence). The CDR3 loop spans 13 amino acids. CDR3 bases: TGTGCCAGCAGCCCGGGACAGCACTATGGCTACACCTTC. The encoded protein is CASSPGQHYGYTF. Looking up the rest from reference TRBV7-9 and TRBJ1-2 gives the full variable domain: DTGVSQNPRHKITKRGQNVTFRCDPISEHNRLYWYRQTLGQGPEFLTYFQNEAQLEKSRLLSDRFSAERPKGSFSTLEIQRTEQGDSAMYLCASSPGQHYGYTFGSGTRLTVV.

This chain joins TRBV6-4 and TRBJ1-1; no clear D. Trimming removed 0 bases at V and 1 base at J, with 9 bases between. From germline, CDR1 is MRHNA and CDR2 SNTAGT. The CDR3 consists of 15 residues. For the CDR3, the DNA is TGTGCCAGCAGTGACTCAGGGCGGGGGAACACTGAAGCTTTCTTT. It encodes CASSDSGRGNTEAFF.

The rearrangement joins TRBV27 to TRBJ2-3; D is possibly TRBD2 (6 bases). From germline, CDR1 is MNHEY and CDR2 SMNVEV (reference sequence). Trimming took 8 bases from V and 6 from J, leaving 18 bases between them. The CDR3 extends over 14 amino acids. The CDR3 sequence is CASDPGTGGDTQYF. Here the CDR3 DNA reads TGTGCCAGCGACCCGGGAACCGGAGGGGATACGCAGTATTTT.

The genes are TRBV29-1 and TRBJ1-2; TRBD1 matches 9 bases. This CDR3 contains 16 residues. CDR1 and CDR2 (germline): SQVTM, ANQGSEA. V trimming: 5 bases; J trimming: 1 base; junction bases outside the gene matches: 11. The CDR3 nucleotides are TGCAGCGTTCGTCTAGGGGGACAGGGCCTTAACTATGGCTACACCTTC. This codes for CSVRLGGQGLNYGYTF. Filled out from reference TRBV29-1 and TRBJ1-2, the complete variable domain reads SAVISQKPSRDICQRGTSLTIQCQVDSQVTMMFWYRQQPGQSLTLIATANQGSEATYESGFVIDKFPISRPNLTFSTLTVSNMSPEDSSIYLCSVRLGGQGLNYGYTFGSGTRLTVV.